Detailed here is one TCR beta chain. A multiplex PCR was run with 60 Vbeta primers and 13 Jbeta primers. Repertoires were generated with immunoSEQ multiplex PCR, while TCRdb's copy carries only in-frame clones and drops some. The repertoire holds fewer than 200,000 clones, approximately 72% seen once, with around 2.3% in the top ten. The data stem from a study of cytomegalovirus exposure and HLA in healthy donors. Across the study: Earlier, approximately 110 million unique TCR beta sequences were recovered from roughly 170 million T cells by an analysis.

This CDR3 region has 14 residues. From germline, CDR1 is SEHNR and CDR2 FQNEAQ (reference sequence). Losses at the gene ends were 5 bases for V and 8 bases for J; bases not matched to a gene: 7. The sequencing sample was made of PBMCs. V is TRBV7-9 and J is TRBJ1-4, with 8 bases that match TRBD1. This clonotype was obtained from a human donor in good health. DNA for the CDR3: TGTGCCAGCAGCGCAGGGGGCTTATGGGAAAAACTGTTTTTT. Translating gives CASSAGGLWEKLFF.